The entry that follows covers one TCR beta chain sequence. Exclusion covered patients with other autoimmune diseases or uncontrolled infections (as well as pregnancy or lactation). Trimming removed 0 bases from V and 0 bases from J; junction bases left unmatched: 5. Germline CDR1 and CDR2: MGHRA and YSYEKL. The CDR3 sequence is 18 residues long. These data originate in a study of Graves' ophthalmopathy and Graves' hyperthyroidism. RNA transcripts were the template, and TCR beta CDR3 regions were amplified from them. HTBI-primed first-round RT-PCR preceded second-round multiplex PCR. TCRdb reprocessed the multiplex PCR reads with MiXCR, giving one entry per CDR3 protein. The sample records 650,000 to 900,000 distinct CDR3 sequences, roughly 41% being singletons.

The sample consisted of peripheral blood. The chain carries TRBV4-1 and TRBJ1-6, with 7 positions matching TRBD1. This clonotype originated in an adult man with Graves' ophthalmopathy. The CDR3 here is CASSQDAGDSSYNSPLHF. In DNA form, the CDR3 reads TGCGCCAGCAGCCAAGATGCTGGGGACAGCTCCTATAATTCACCCCTCCACTTT.